What follows are 3 T cell receptor beta chains derived from one specimen sequenced in a study of blood T cell repertoires in COVID-19. Only in-frame clones appear in the TCRdb table, and some are missing; sequencing was by immunoSEQ multiplex PCR. This sample has approximately 170,000 clones, with more than 75% found just once. The sequenced sample consisted of peripheral blood. These TCRs come from a man between 18 and 29 years old with active or convalescent COVID-19.

The chain uses TRBV9 and TRBJ2-2; 9 nucleotides line up with TRBD1. The length of the CDR3 is 16 residues. J was trimmed by 8 bases and V by 4 bases; bases with no gene match: 12. Germline-derived CDR1 and CDR2 are SGDLS and YYNGEE. DNA of the CDR3: TGTGCCAGCAGCAGGAGACCCGGGACAGGGACAGGGGAGCTGTTTTTT. Translated: CASSRRPGTGTGELFF.

The CDR3 loop is CASSLGLGTLNTEAFF. The CDR3 bases are TGCGCCAGCAGCTTGGGCCTCGGGACATTGAACACTGAAGCTTTCTTT. This rearrangement joins TRBV5-1 to TRBJ1-1, with a weak D call TRBD1 (6 bases). V was clipped by 0 bases and J by 0 bases, with 12 bases between them. CDR3 length: 16 amino acids. Germline lookup yields CDR1 SGHRS and CDR2 YFSETQ.

This chain uses TRBV27 with TRBJ2-1; tentative D call: TRBD2 (5 bases). V lost 7 bases and J lost 8, with 15 bases in between. There are 13 residues in the CDR3. Germline assignment: CDR1 MNHEY and CDR2 SMNVEV (reference sequence). The CDR3 DNA sequence: TGTGCCAGCACCCGAACGCTAGCTCATGAGCAGTTCTTC. Its protein product is CASTRTLAHEQFF.